The 16 T cell receptor beta chains given below trace back to one sample, sequenced in a study of T cell changes during pregnancy in multiple sclerosis. Sequencing was performed with immunoSEQ multiplex PCR; in TCRdb, only in-frame clones are kept and a portion is missing. The table lists about 70,000 clones, 85% to 95% of them singletons. The material was CD8+ T cells from peripheral blood mononuclear cells, obtained in the third trimester of pregnancy. The receptors shown here come from a female donor in good health, enrolled as a control in a pregnancy study.

V gene TRBV27 combines with J gene TRBJ1-1; D might be TRBD1 (6 bases). The CDR3 has 13 amino acids. CDR1 and CDR2 from the germline V gene are MNHEY and SMNVEV (reference sequence). Deletions cut 6 bases from V and 5 bases from J, with 13 bases between. As DNA, the CDR3 is TGTGCCAGCAGCCAGGGGCTACGGACTGAAGCTTTCTTT. Protein sequence: CASSQGLRTEAFF.

The chain employs TRBV27 and TRBJ2-1, with 9 bases lining up with TRBD1. With 3 bases clipped from V and 4 bases from J, the junction kept 4 bases outside the gene matches. This CDR3 region has 15 residues. Looked up from germline, CDR1 is MNHEY and CDR2 is SMNVEV (reference sequence). The CDR3 reads CASSLGTGIYNEQFF. The CDR3 DNA follows: TGTGCCAGCAGTTTGGGGACAGGGATTTACAATGAGCAGTTCTTC.

The chain recombines TRBV9 with TRBJ2-1, with D perhaps matching TRBD2 (7 bases). V shed 4 bases and J shed 8 bases, with 19 bases lying between them. Germline assignment: CDR1 SGDLS and CDR2 YYNGEE. The CDR3 has 15 residues. Here the CDR3 reads CASSTRKGGAYEQFF. The CDR3 bases are TGTGCCAGCAGCACTCGGAAGGGGGGGGCGTATGAGCAGTTCTTC.

This clone was detected once. The genes are TRBV2 and TRBJ1-1; D ambiguous. Germline CDR1 SNHLY, CDR2 FYNNEI. The CDR3 totals 15 residues. Trimming pared 4 bases from V and 4 bases from J, leaving 16 bases between. This chain's CDR3 is CASSVSDSERTEAFF. CDR3 DNA: TGTGCCAGCAGTGTTTCGGACTCAGAGCGCACTGAAGCTTTCTTT.

V is TRBV5-5 and J is TRBJ1-3; possible D gene TRBD1, 6 bases. CDR3 size: 16 residues. The germline gives CDR1 SGHKS, CDR2 YYEKEE (reference sequence). With 4 bases removed from V and 3 bases from J, the gap between germline ends came to 17 bases. DNA for the CDR3: TGTGCCAGCAGCAGTGCTGCAGGGGTAGTTGGAAACACCATATATTTT. Its protein is CASSSAAGVVGNTIYF.

The J gene is TRBJ1-5, the V gene TRBV6-6, with D perhaps TRBD1 (5 bases). This CDR3 has 13 amino acids. V was clipped by 7 bases and J by 5 bases, with 12 bases between them. CDR1 is MNHNY and CDR2 is SVGAGI in the germline V gene (reference sequence). The CDR3, as DNA: TGTGCCAGCAAGGCAGGGTCCCATCAGCCCCAGCATTTT. Translated: CASKAGSHQPQHF.

V usage is TRBV27 and J usage is TRBJ2-2; 7 bases agree with TRBD1. CDR1 is MNHEY and CDR2 is SMNVEV in the germline V gene (reference sequence). CDR3 size: 15 residues. V trimming: 6 bases; J trimming: 1 base; junction bases outside the gene matches: 5. CDR3 coding DNA: TGTGCCAGCAGGCAGGGGGTAAAGAACACCGGGGAGCTGTTTTTT. Translation gives CASRQGVKNTGELFF.

This clone has just one count. This chain joins TRBV4-1 and TRBJ1-1; no clear D. With 3 bases removed from V and 0 bases from J, the gap between germline ends came to 5 bases. The CDR3 length is 13 residues. Per the germline V gene, CDR1 is MGHRA and CDR2 is YSYEKL. The CDR3 is CASSQAMNTEAFF. CDR3 coding DNA: TGCGCCAGCAGCCAGGCCATGAACACTGAAGCTTTCTTT.

This chain uses TRBV7-9 with TRBJ2-2, with D possibly matching TRBD1 (5 bases). The CDR3 spans 14 residues. The germline V and J ends were trimmed by 5 bases and 4 bases, with 11 bases remaining between them. In germline, CDR1 is SEHNR, CDR2 FQNEAQ (reference sequence). This CDR3 is CASSLRQRTGELFF. Written as DNA, the CDR3 is TGTGCCAGCAGCCTACGACAGCGCACCGGGGAGCTGTTTTTT.

CDR3 in amino acids: CASSLGTGGVLAFF. DNA for the CDR3: TGTGCCAGCAGCTTGGGGACAGGGGGCGTACTAGCTTTCTTT. This chain joins TRBV5-6 and TRBJ1-1, with 11 positions matching TRBD1. CDR1 is SGHDT and CDR2 is YYEEEE in the germline V gene. The CDR3 loop spans 14 amino acids. Trimming cost V 0 bases and J 10 bases; bases outside gene matches: 5.

This clone was seen a few times. The chain recombines TRBV30 with TRBJ1-1, with 8 bases that match TRBD1. CDR1 and CDR2 from the germline V gene are GTSNPN and SVGIG (reference sequence). J gave up 2 bases and V 0 bases, and 2 bases lay outside the gene matches. CDR3 length equals 14 residues. The CDR3 DNA reads TGTGCCTGGAGTGTACCAGGGGGCAACACTGAAGCTTTCTTT. It codes for CAWSVPGGNTEAFF.

DNA for the CDR3: TGTGCCAGCAGCCCCCCTGGGGGTAGCGGGGAAAATGAAGAGACCCAGTACTTC. Encoded protein: CASSPPGGSGENEETQYF. This rearrangement joins TRBV9 to TRBJ2-5; 8 nucleotides line up with TRBD2. Germline CDR1 reads SGDLS; CDR2 reads YYNGEE. The CDR3 has 18 amino acids. After removal of 4 bases from V and 3 bases from J, the junction contained 17 bases not matched to a gene.

The chain uses TRBV19 and TRBJ2-2; no reliable D call. Trimming shortened V by 0 bases and J by 4 bases, and 9 bases separated the two germline ends. The CDR3 extends over 15 amino acids. CDR1 is LNHDA and CDR2 is SQIVND in the germline V gene (reference sequence). The DNA of the CDR3 is TGTGCCAGTAGTATAGATACCGGTGGCACCGGGGAGCTGTTTTTT. Its protein product is CASSIDTGGTGELFF.

This clone showed up just once. This chain uses TRBV7-2 with TRBJ1-2, with 11 bases aligning to TRBD1. Germline assignment: CDR1 SGHTA and CDR2 FQGNSA. Trimming removed 0 bases from V and 5 bases from J; junction bases left unmatched: 5. The CDR3 extends over 16 amino acids. Here the CDR3 DNA reads TGTGCCAGCAGCTTAGCGCCGGGACAGGGGGATTATGGCTACACCTTC. This gives the protein CASSLAPGQGDYGYTF. The full variable domain, its missing parts supplied by reference TRBV7-2 and TRBJ1-2, is GAGVSQSPSNKVTEKGKDVELRCDPISGHTALYWYRQSLGQGLEFLIYFQGNSAPDKSGLPSDRFSAERTGGSVSTLTIQRTQQEDSAVYLCASSLAPGQGDYGYTFGSGTRLTVV.

The chain employs TRBV27 and TRBJ2-3; 7 bases agree with TRBD1. In germline, CDR1 is MNHEY, CDR2 SMNVEV (reference sequence). The CDR3 has 13 amino acids. The V and J ends lost 6 bases and 5 bases, in that order; junction bases with no gene match: 5. The CDR3 loop is CASRVSGGDTQYF. CDR3 bases: TGTGCCAGCAGGGTTTCAGGGGGAGATACGCAGTATTTT.

The V call is TRBV9, the J call TRBJ2-1; 10 bases match TRBD2. The CDR3 has 15 amino acids. With V trimmed by 4 bases and J by 7 bases, 8 bases remained unmatched. CDR1 and CDR2 (germline): SGDLS, YYNGEE. Written as DNA, the CDR3 is TGTGCCAGCAGCTCCCTAGCGGGGGAGGTAAATGAGCAGTTCTTC. It translates to CASSSLAGEVNEQFF.